Shown below are 24 T cell receptor beta chains from a single sample sequenced in a study of early T cells in non-severe SARS-CoV-2 infection. Each CDR3 protein gets one entry after TCRdb re-called the 5' RACE reads with MiXCR. Altogether just under 65,000 distinct CDR3 sequences are present, roughly 9% being singletons, with the ten largest covering 13%. The sample consisted of whole blood, taken at baseline. The receptors shown here come from an adult who was a healthcare worker with PCR-confirmed SARS-CoV-2 infection or an uninfected control (not recorded which).

This clonotype has more than one count but fewer than ten. The rearrangement uses TRBV4-2 and TRBJ2-2, with D tentatively TRBD1 (6 bases). V was cut by 1 base and J by 4 bases, with 13 bases left in between. Germline loops: CDR1 LGHNA, CDR2 YNFKEQ. The CDR3 totals 16 residues. In nucleotides, the CDR3 is TGTGCCAGCAGCCAAGGGGGGCTAAGAAGCACCGGGGAGCTGTTTTTT. Its translation: CASSQGGLRSTGELFF.

This clonotype was observed a few times. The rearrangement joins TRBV20-1 to TRBJ2-3, with 10 bases fitting TRBD1. CDR1 is DFQATT, CDR2 SNEGSKA, per germline (reference sequence). With V trimmed by 6 bases and J by 5 bases, 11 bases remained unmatched. CDR3 length: 15 residues. CDR3 in DNA: TGCAGTGCCCTAACGACAGGGGGCGAGGTAGATACGCAGTATTTT. It yields the protein CSALTTGGEVDTQYF.

This clonotype was counted at least ten times. The V gene is TRBV7-2, the J gene TRBJ2-7; TRBD2 agrees at 15 bases. V dropped 4 bases and J dropped 2; count of bases not matched to a gene: 12. The CDR3 spans 19 residues. Germline V gene lookup returns CDR1 SGHTA and CDR2 FQGNSA. This CDR3 reads CASSSIPVGTSGRPYEQYF. The CDR3 bases are TGTGCCAGCAGCTCCATACCCGTCGGGACTAGCGGGAGGCCCTACGAGCAGTACTTC.

The rearrangement uses TRBV7-2 and TRBJ2-7; D ambiguous. Germline V lookup: CDR1 SGHTA, CDR2 FQGNSA. CDR3 length: 13 residues. V was pared by 1 base and J by 3 bases, with 7 bases between. CDR3 region: CASSLGINYEQYF. The CDR3, as DNA: TGTGCCAGCAGCTTAGGCATCAACTACGAGCAGTACTTC.

The chain links TRBV4-2 to TRBJ2-2; TRBD2 might be the D (6 bases). The CDR3 contains 15 residues. Trimming cost V 3 bases and J 6 bases, with 14 bases left between them. Germline V gene lookup returns CDR1 LGHNA and CDR2 YNFKEQ. In nucleotides, the CDR3 is TGTGCCAGCAGCCATGGGACTTCTCTTGCCGGGGAGCTGTTTTTT. The encoded protein is CASSHGTSLAGELFF.

This clonotype was recorded at least ten times. V and J are TRBV5-6 and TRBJ2-1; the D call may be TRBD1 or TRBD2 (5 bases each). CDR3 size: 15 residues. In germline, CDR1 is SGHDT, CDR2 YYEEEE. The V end lost 4 bases, the J end lost 9 bases, and 20 bases lay between the germline ends. In DNA form, the CDR3 reads TGTGCCAGCAGCCCGGGACCCTCCCTCGCAATTGAGCAGTTCTTC. Its translation is CASSPGPSLAIEQFF.

The V and J genes are TRBV12-3 or TRBV12-4 and TRBJ1-6, with unresolved D. This CDR3 has 17 amino acids. The V end was cut by 6 bases, the J end by 7 bases, with 22 bases between. The CDR3 region is CASSSGVIGRRNSPLHF. CDR3 nucleotides: TGTGCCAGCAGCTCCGGGGTCATCGGCCGTCGGAATTCACCCCTCCACTTT.

In its sample, this clonotype was seen a few times. The chain couples TRBV29-1 to TRBJ2-6; D is ambiguous. Deletions cut 3 bases from V and 12 bases from J, with 15 bases between. CDR1 SQVTM and CDR2 ANQGSEA come from the germline V gene. The CDR3 is 13 amino acids. The CDR3 DNA reads as TGCAGCGTTGATGGGGATGAGGCGACCGTCCTGACTTTC. Translated: CSVDGDEATVLTF.

This clonotype has ten or more counts. The chain links TRBV7-9 to TRBJ1-4; D ambiguous. The CDR3 loop spans 17 amino acids. The ends were cut back, 0 bases at V and 4 bases at J, with 15 bases in the middle. The V gene's germline CDR1 is SEHNR and CDR2 FQNEAQ (reference sequence). For the CDR3, the DNA is TGTGCCAGCAGCTTAGCCCCTGTGTGGCAGCTTAATGAAAAACTGTTTTTT. It codes for CASSLAPVWQLNEKLFF.

This clonotype showed up just a few times. The chain has TRBV19 and TRBJ2-3; D is perhaps TRBD2 (6 bases). The CDR3 has 13 amino acids. V gave up 7 bases and J gave up 1 base, with 9 bases separating them. Per the germline V gene, CDR1 is LNHDA and CDR2 is SQIVND (reference sequence). CDR3 amino acids: CASKTRRTDTQYF. Written as DNA, the CDR3 is TGTGCCAGTAAGACTAGGCGCACAGATACGCAGTATTTT. Full variable domain (remainder filled in from reference TRBV19 and TRBJ2-3): DGGITQSPKYLFRKEGQNVTLSCEQNLNHDAMYWYRQDPGQGLRLIYYSQIVNDFQKGDIAEGYSVSREKKESFPLTVTSAQKNPTAFYLCASKTRRTDTQYFGPGTRLTVL.

Only a few counts were recorded for this clonotype. J is TRBJ2-2 and V is TRBV7-3, with a weak D call TRBD2 (6 bases). Trimming cost V 2 bases and J 8 bases, with 9 bases left between them. CDR3 length: 13 residues. Germline values: CDR1 SGHTA, CDR2 FQGTGA. The chain's CDR3 is CASSLSGEGELFF. The CDR3 DNA reads TGTGCCAGCAGCTTATCGGGAGAGGGGGAGCTGTTTTTT.

This clonotype was seen a few times. This chain joins TRBV7-3 and TRBJ2-3, with a possible D match to TRBD2 (6 bases). Germline values: CDR1 SGHTA, CDR2 FQGTGA. The CDR3 consists of 13 residues. Trimming pared 5 bases from V and 4 bases from J, leaving 10 bases between. This CDR3 is CASSSREPDTQYF. The DNA for the CDR3 is TGTGCCAGCAGCAGCCGGGAGCCAGATACGCAGTATTTT.

This chain connects TRBV30 to TRBJ2-7; TRBD1 aligns across 8 bases. The junction had 7 bases not matched to a gene; V was cut back by 3 bases and J by 6 bases. CDR3 length equals 13 residues. Germline V gene lookup returns CDR1 GTSNPN and CDR2 SVGIG (reference sequence). The CDR3 sequence: CAWSLSTGAEQYF. Here the CDR3 DNA reads TGTGCCTGGAGCCTCTCGACAGGGGCCGAGCAGTACTTC.

This clonotype has a handful of counts. V is TRBV7-9 and J is TRBJ1-6, with D perhaps matching TRBD1 (6 bases). This CDR3 contains 16 residues. Germline CDR1 is SEHNR and CDR2 is FQNEAQ (reference sequence). V lost 1 base to trimming and J lost 7 bases, with 14 bases between them. CDR3 in DNA: TGTGCCAGCAGCTTAGGCGGGGGGCGTTCGAATTCACCCCTCCACTTT. As protein: CASSLGGGRSNSPLHF. Complete variable domain (other parts from reference TRBV7-9 and TRBJ1-6): DTGVSQNPRHKITKRGQNVTFRCDPISEHNRLYWYRQTLGQGPEFLTYFQNEAQLEKSRLLSDRFSAERPKGSFSTLEIQRTEQGDSAMYLCASSLGGGRSNSPLHFGNGTRLTVT.

This clonotype came up a few times. The chain is built from TRBV4-2 and TRBJ2-7, with D unclear. The CDR3 extends over 15 amino acids. Germline CDR1 and CDR2: LGHNA and YNFKEQ. V was clipped by 0 bases and J by 3 bases, with 12 bases between them. DNA of the CDR3: TGTGCCAGCAGCCAAGATTTTACTTCGAACTACGAGCAGTACTTC. This codes for CASSQDFTSNYEQYF.

This clonotype was counted many times. This sequence joins TRBV19 and TRBJ1-5, with TRBD1 matching over 7 bases. Germline V gives CDR1 LNHDA, CDR2 SQIVND (reference sequence). Trimming removed 4 bases from V and 0 bases from J; junction bases left unmatched: 6. The CDR3 is 16 amino acids. The CDR3 here is CASSTRTGFSNQPQHF. The CDR3 nucleotides are TGTGCCAGTAGTACCCGGACAGGATTTAGCAATCAGCCCCAGCATTTT. The full variable domain, in which reference TRBV19 and TRBJ1-5 provide the parts outside the CDR3, is DGGITQSPKYLFRKEGQNVTLSCEQNLNHDAMYWYRQDPGQGLRLIYYSQIVNDFQKGDIAEGYSVSREKKESFPLTVTSAQKNPTAFYLCASSTRTGFSNQPQHFGDGTRLSIL.

The chain links TRBV6-2 or TRBV6-3 to TRBJ2-1; D is ambiguous. CDR1 MNHEY and CDR2 SVGEGT come from the germline V gene. The CDR3 runs to 13 residues. V was cut by 7 bases and J by 8 bases, with 15 bases left in between. DNA of the CDR3: TGTGCCAGCAAAAGTTGGTTTCCCCATGAGCAGTTCTTC. It translates to CASKSWFPHEQFF.

The V call is TRBV6-5, the J call TRBJ2-5; maybe TRBD2 (6 bases). CDR1 is MNHEY and CDR2 is SVGAGI in the germline V gene. V lost 6 bases and J 5 bases, leaving 7 bases between the germline ends. This CDR3 region has 11 residues. CDR3 region: CASSRGETQYF. The CDR3 DNA follows: TGTGCCAGCAGCCGGGGGGAGACCCAGTACTTC.

The V call is TRBV7-2, the J call TRBJ2-7; D might be TRBD2 (5 bases). The germline V and J ends were trimmed by 4 bases and 2 bases, with 18 bases remaining between them. The germline V gene encodes CDR1 SGHTA and CDR2 FQGNSA. The CDR3 runs 16 residues. The CDR3 sequence: CASSSTGPEGAYEQYF. The CDR3 coding sequence is TGTGCCAGCAGCTCCACCGGGCCCGAGGGAGCCTACGAGCAGTACTTC.

The rearrangement links TRBV5-6 to TRBJ2-7; D possibly uses TRBD1 or TRBD2 (6 bases each). Looked up from germline, CDR1 is SGHDT and CDR2 is YYEEEE. Between the trimmed V and J ends, which lost 2 bases and 6 bases, there was a span of 9 bases. This CDR3 spans 12 amino acids. This CDR3 is CASSLGGSEQYF. CDR3 nucleotides: TGTGCCAGCAGCTTAGGGGGGAGCGAGCAGTACTTC.

This clonotype showed up many times. V gene TRBV24-1 combines with J gene TRBJ1-5; unclear D gene. The ends were cut back, 5 bases at V and 9 bases at J, with 13 bases in the middle. This CDR3 is 13 amino acids long. CDR1 is KGHDR, CDR2 SFDVKD, per germline. The CDR3 sequence: CATSADGTSPQHF. CDR3 DNA sequence: TGTGCCACCAGTGCAGACGGCACTTCGCCCCAGCATTTT.

The chain links TRBV4-1 to TRBJ2-3; tentative D call: TRBD2 (5 bases). Per germline, CDR1 MGHRA and CDR2 YSYEKL. This CDR3 region has 15 residues. V dropped 5 bases and J dropped 4 bases, with 16 bases sitting between them. CDR3 nucleotide sequence: TGCGCCAGCAGCGCGCTAGGAACTAGGGCAGATACGCAGTATTTT. It translates to CASSALGTRADTQYF.

The chain combines TRBV7-9 with TRBJ2-7, with TRBD1 identical over 7 bases. V lost 4 bases to trimming and J lost 3 bases; unmatched junction nucleotides: 3. Germline assignment: CDR1 SEHNR and CDR2 FQNEAQ (reference sequence). This CDR3 is built from 13 residues. In DNA form, the CDR3 reads TGTGCCAGCAGCTCGGGACAGTACTACGAGCAGTACTTC. Residues: CASSSGQYYEQYF.

The chain has TRBV2 and TRBJ2-7; 9 bases match TRBD2. Germline V lookup: CDR1 SNHLY, CDR2 FYNNEI. V was clipped by 10 bases and J by 7 bases; unmatched bases: 11. CDR3 length: 13 residues. CDR3 DNA sequence: TGTGCCACCAAGAGTAGCGGGAGAAGAGAGCAGTACTTC. This translates into CATKSSGRREQYF. Looking up the rest from reference TRBV2 and TRBJ2-7 gives the full variable domain: EPEVTQTPSHQVTQMGQEVILRCVPISNHLYFYWYRQILGQKVEFLVSFYNNEISEKSEIFDDQFSVERPDGSNFTLKIRSTKLEDSAMYFCATKSSGRREQYFGPGTRLTVT.